The clone carrying this TCR beta chain occurred a few times. Its antigen remains unidentified. These data are taken from a study of T cell responses to AZD1222 COVID-19 vaccine. Notes on the study in general: Spike-specific TCRs gained breadth and depth after people received two AZD1222 doses.

Profiling relied on immunoSEQ multiplex PCR, and the TCRdb table lists in-frame clones only, not all of them. The sample lists about 110,000 clones; about four fifths were seen once. Sample: peripheral blood, taken on day 0 of AZD1222 vaccination. The clonotype was recovered from an adult in good health.

CDR3 in amino acids: CASSLEGGKAQHF. CDR3 nucleotides: TGTGCCAGCAGCCTCGAAGGGGGAAAGGCCCAGCATTTT. This chain joins TRBV3-1 (or the pseudogene TRBV3-2) and TRBJ1-5, with D perhaps matching TRBD1 (6 bases). Per the germline V gene, CDR1 is LGHDT and CDR2 is YNNKEL (reference sequence). The CDR3 consists of 13 residues. With 4 bases removed from V and 11 bases from J, the gap between germline ends came to 15 bases.